This T cell receptor beta chain was recorded in a study of cytomegalovirus exposure and HLA in healthy donors. On this clone itself: Its specificity is not known.

Study-level points and caveats: For presence/absence analyses, sequencing depth was assumed to be roughly uniform across donors.

A multiplex PCR was run with 60 Vbeta primers and 13 Jbeta primers. Profiled with immunoSEQ multiplex PCR; TCRdb holds only in-frame clones, not every one. The sample records about 130,000 clones, roughly four fifths being singletons. CDR1 SGHNT and CDR2 YYREEE come from the germline V gene (reference sequence). Trimming left V 0 bases short and J 6 bases short, with 13 bases between. The CDR3 is 14 amino acids. This clonotype was obtained from a boy younger than 10 in good health and CMV-seronegative. The sequencing input was PBMCs. V and J are TRBV5-4 and TRBJ2-7; TRBD2 is a possible D gene (5 bases). CDR3 protein: CASSLGNSEGEQYF. The CDR3 region has the DNA TGTGCCAGCAGCTTGGGTAATTCCGAGGGCGAGCAGTACTTC. The whole variable domain, filled in from reference TRBV5-4 and TRBJ2-7, reads ETGVTQSPTHLIKTRGQQVTLRCSSQSGHNTVSWYQQALGQGPQFIFQYYREEENGRGNFPPRFSGLQFPNYSSELNVNALELDDSALYLCASSLGNSEGEQYFGPGTRLTVT.